The present entry profiles one T cell receptor (beta chain) with its context. It lacks a known antigen. The input lacks base qualities; no much larger clone sits a single base away. V lost 6 bases and J lost 3 bases; the stretch between them is 17 bases long. Based on the germline V gene, the CDR1 and CDR2 sequences are KGHSH and LQKENI. The CDR3 runs 15 amino acids, cysteine and phenylalanine included. The entry retains the CDR3 DNA only, 45 bases that are in frame from base 1. Collaborating institutions collected whole blood in K2EDTA tubes following their own protocols. Collaborator samples were shipped for TCRbeta analysis as frozen whole blood, isolated PBMCs, or DNA extracted from either sample type. The data belong to a study of blood T cell repertoires in COVID-19 (dated by TCRdb to the early 2020s). For the study in its entirety: Collaborator samples came from the United States, Italy and Spain and covered acute and convalescent phases of COVID-19. The material from the prospective study consisted of cDNA or gDNA derived from T cells, B-cell-depleted T cells, or PBMCs. Subjects who had been exposed to COVID-19, were actively infected with it, or had recovered from it provided the deeply sampled blood TCRbeta repertoires that made up the dataset. The repertoires were released in a freely available public database meant as a resource for research on the immune response to SARS-CoV-2. The samples were drawn from two sources: the first 160 participants of the ongoing ImmuneRACE study, and 1,000 to 1,500 subjects contributed by 6 global collaborators. A de-identified subject ID, COVID-19 status, age in years and sex were almost always included in the sample metadata. Where available, HLA class I and class II types were taken from metadata supplied by the sample provider and were not determined by assay-based typing.

TCRbeta CDR3 regions were amplified from genomic DNA using the immunoSEQ Assay, a bias-controlled multiplex PCR. On the authors' methods: The number of nucleated cells in each sample was estimated by amplification of reference gene primers within the assay. To quantify the absolute abundance of each unique TCRbeta CDR3 rearrangement, sequence reads were collapsed and filtered. For each sample, productive Simpson clonality was calculated as the square root of Simpson's diversity index over productive rearrangements. TCRdb took this table from immuneACCESS and kept in-frame rearrangements with V and J called. Such tables lack part of the clones; where checked against another copy, unresolved V genes explain under half of the gap, and the rest is unexplained. The V and J calls and clone size were taken over from that table, and D and trimming were inferred from the DNA. This sample is represented by about 220,000 clones; roughly 82% of them were singletons. 4% to 5% of the sample belongs to the ten largest clones.

Overall study results and their limits: The quantity of clinical and demographic metadata differed by source and by participant and was supplied without curation.

The sequenced sample was peripheral blood. The sequence is built from TRBV18 and TRBJ1-1; the D gene is perhaps TRBD1, on 6 matching bases. The origin of this receptor is a woman in her 70s with acute or convalescent COVID-19. The nucleotides are TGTGCCAGCTCCCGAAGACAGGACGTAGACACTGAAGCTTTCTTT. Its translation reads: CASSRRQDVDTEAFF.